Listed here are 24 T cell receptor beta chains from one sample, sequenced in a study of OX40 agonist ivuxolimab in advanced cancers. The table came from immunoSEQ multiplex PCR; TCRdb's copy has only in-frame clones and leaves some out. The table has tens of thousands of clones, 81% seen once. Sequencing used CD4+ or CD8+ T cells sorted from blood, obtained in a trial of the OX40 agonist ivuxolimab. The receptors derive from an adult with an advanced solid tumor such as melanoma, head and neck, liver or kidney cancer.

CDR3 bases: TGTGCCAGCAGTCCAGACAGGGTGACAGATACGCAGTATTTT. Amino acids: CASSPDRVTDTQYF. The chain carries TRBV2 and TRBJ2-3, with 7 bases lining up with TRBD1. The germline V gene has CDR1 SNHLY and CDR2 FYNNEI. The CDR3 is made up of 14 amino acids. With V trimmed by 5 bases and J by 3 bases, 5 bases remained unmatched.

The J gene is TRBJ1-5, the V gene TRBV6-5; 9 bases align to TRBD1. With 6 bases clipped from V and 5 bases from J, the junction kept 8 bases outside the gene matches. The CDR3 extends over 15 amino acids. Germline V gene lookup returns CDR1 MNHEY and CDR2 SVGAGI. Here the CDR3 reads CASSLGQGLDQPQHF. The CDR3 coding sequence is TGTGCCAGCAGCCTGGGACAGGGCCTGGATCAGCCCCAGCATTTT.

V gene TRBV4-3 combines with J gene TRBJ1-3, with D perhaps matching TRBD1 (5 bases). This CDR3 contains 14 residues. Germline V gene sequence: CDR1 LGHNA, CDR2 YSLEER. V lost 0 bases, J lost 6 bases, and 9 bases lay in between. CDR3 protein: CASSQDGRENTIYF. The CDR3 region has the DNA TGCGCCAGCAGCCAAGATGGCAGGGAAAACACCATATATTTT.

J is TRBJ2-7 and V is TRBV7-8; D unresolved. Trimming took 6 bases from V and 3 from J, leaving 15 bases between them. CDR1 SGHVS and CDR2 FQNEAQ come from the germline V gene. The CDR3 is 14 residues long. The DNA for the CDR3 is TGTGCCAGCAGTCAAGACGGAAACCGCTACGAGCAGTACTTC. It codes for CASSQDGNRYEQYF.

The chain employs TRBV7-2 and TRBJ2-7; the match to TRBD1 covers 9 bases. CDR3 length: 19 residues. Germline-derived CDR1 and CDR2 are SGHTA and FQGNSA. J lost 3 bases, V lost 5 bases, and 20 bases had no gene match. Here the CDR3 DNA reads TGTGCCAGCAGCCCACGTACCTCTCCGGGACAGGGAGCGGGCTACGAGCAGTACTTC. It encodes CASSPRTSPGQGAGYEQYF.

This clone was seen more than once but under ten times. The CDR3 DNA follows: TGTGCCAGCAGCTCGCCAAGGACAGGGGGATTCTCCTACGAGCAGTACTTC. Protein: CASSSPRTGGFSYEQYF. V usage is TRBV7-9 and J usage is TRBJ2-7; 10 positions match TRBD1. Per the germline V gene, CDR1 is SEHNR and CDR2 is FQNEAQ (reference sequence). V shed 4 bases, J shed 0 bases, and the junction held 9 bases outside the gene matches. The CDR3 is 17 amino acids.

The V and J genes are TRBV7-2 and TRBJ2-7; the match to TRBD2 covers 7 bases. V was clipped by 2 bases and J by 12 bases; unmatched bases: 16. CDR3 length: 15 amino acids. Germline lookup yields CDR1 SGHTA and CDR2 FQGNSA. The DNA of the CDR3 is TGTGCCAGCAGCTTATCAGGAAATAGAAATAGCGGGCCGTACTTC. Its protein product is CASSLSGNRNSGPYF.

The CDR3 DNA reads as TGTGCCAGTAGTAGGCAGGGGTCCTATGGCTACACCTTC. It encodes CASSRQGSYGYTF. The J gene is TRBJ1-2, the V gene TRBV19; D possibly corresponds to TRBD1 (6 bases). Germline values: CDR1 LNHDA, CDR2 SQIVND (reference sequence). There are 13 residues in the CDR3. Trimming took off 4 bases at V and 4 bases at J, with 10 bases between the two ends.

V and J are TRBV7-8 and TRBJ2-3; TRBD2 aligns across 9 bases. Germline lookup yields CDR1 SGHVS and CDR2 FQNEAQ. V dropped 4 bases and J dropped 0; count of bases not matched to a gene: 8. This CDR3 contains 17 residues. CDR3 DNA: TGTGCCAGCAGCTCCCCTTCCGGACTAGCGAGCACAGATACGCAGTATTTT. This gives the protein CASSSPSGLASTDTQYF.

This clone has only a few counts. The chain combines TRBV7-2 with TRBJ1-2; D is possibly TRBD1 (6 bases). The CDR3 sequence is 14 residues long. Deletions cut 5 bases from V and 4 bases from J, with 14 bases between. Looked up from germline, CDR1 is SGHTA and CDR2 is FQGNSA. The CDR3 coding sequence is TGTGCCAGCAGCCCGCGGGGGGCCTTCTATGGCTACACCTTC. Its protein is CASSPRGAFYGYTF. The full variable domain, its missing parts supplied by reference TRBV7-2 and TRBJ1-2, is GAGVSQSPSNKVTEKGKDVELRCDPISGHTALYWYRQSLGQGLEFLIYFQGNSAPDKSGLPSDRFSAERTGGSVSTLTIQRTQQEDSAVYLCASSPRGAFYGYTFGSGTRLTVV.

This clone was detected a few times. DNA for the CDR3: TGTGCCAGCAGTGAATTGCCGGGACAGGTGAACTATGGCTACACCTTC. Protein product: CASSELPGQVNYGYTF. The J gene is TRBJ1-2, the V gene TRBV6-1, with 8 positions matching TRBD1. Per germline, CDR1 MNHNS and CDR2 SASEGT. The CDR3 length is 16 residues. Trimming at V came to 2 bases and at J to 2 bases, leaving 7 bases not matched to a gene.

CDR3 sequence (DNA): TGCGCCAGCAGCTTCTCACAGGGCTACTACGAGCAGTACTTC. It translates to CASSFSQGYYEQYF. V gene TRBV5-1 combines with J gene TRBJ2-7, with D possibly matching TRBD1 (6 bases). This CDR3 has 14 residues. Trimming removed 2 bases at V and 3 bases at J, with 12 bases between. Germline V gene sequence: CDR1 SGHRS, CDR2 YFSETQ.

In its sample, this clone was seen a few times. This chain joins TRBV10-1 and TRBJ1-4, with 8 bases identical to TRBD1. The junction had 5 bases not matched to a gene; V was cut back by 2 bases and J by 6 bases. CDR1 is WNHNN and CDR2 is SYGVQD in the germline V gene (reference sequence). The CDR3 is made up of 15 amino acids. The CDR3 DNA is TGCGCCAGCAGTGAGACTACAGGGGGGGATGAAAAACTGTTTTTT. It is translated as CASSETTGGDEKLFF.

This chain links TRBV5-4 with TRBJ2-5; D might be TRBD1 (6 bases). V lost 0 bases and J lost 3, with 9 bases in between. Germline CDR1 and CDR2: SGHNT and YYREEE (reference sequence). The CDR3 runs to 14 residues. CDR3 in amino acids: CASSLGGGKETQYF. CDR3 coding DNA: TGTGCCAGCAGCTTGGGAGGGGGTAAAGAGACCCAGTACTTC.

This chain joins TRBV7-2 and TRBJ1-5, with TRBD1 as a possible D gene (5 bases). Germline assignment: CDR1 SGHTA and CDR2 FQGNSA. V lost 4 bases and J 2 bases, leaving 12 bases between the germline ends. The CDR3 is made up of 15 amino acids. CDR3 sequence: CASSSMGGGNQPQHF. For the CDR3, the DNA is TGTGCCAGCAGCTCAATGGGAGGGGGCAATCAGCCCCAGCATTTT.

This clone qualifies as medium-sized (0.01 to 0.1%). The V and J genes are TRBV10-3 and TRBJ1-2; D is unresolved. The germline V gene encodes CDR1 ENHRY and CDR2 SYGVKD. The ends were cut back, 3 bases at V and 4 bases at J, with 12 bases in the middle. CDR3 length equals 14 residues. Here the CDR3 reads CAISEPRTPYGYTF. CDR3 nucleotide sequence: TGTGCCATCAGTGAACCCAGGACGCCCTATGGCTACACCTTC.

The chain combines TRBV11-3 with TRBJ2-5; D is possibly TRBD2 (7 bases). Trimming removed 1 base at V and 2 bases at J, with 17 bases between. The CDR3 is 17 amino acids. The germline V gene encodes CDR1 SGHNT and CDR2 YENEEA. Here the CDR3 reads CASSLGGGGGSQETQYF. The CDR3 DNA is TGTGCCAGCAGCTTAGGTGGTGGCGGGGGCTCTCAAGAGACCCAGTACTTC.

This clone was counted only a few times. The chain joins TRBV6-5 to TRBJ2-1; D gene unclear. The V and J ends lost 6 bases and 10 bases respectively, with 10 bases between them. Germline CDR1 is MNHEY and CDR2 is SVGAGI. CDR3 length equals 11 residues. The chain's CDR3 is CASRKGLEQFF. CDR3 bases: TGTGCCAGCAGAAAGGGCCTAGAGCAGTTCTTC.

The rearrangement joins TRBV5-4 to TRBJ1-1; D gene unclear. Trimming pared 0 bases from V and 1 base from J, leaving 7 bases between. The CDR3 is 14 amino acids. CDR1 SGHNT and CDR2 YYREEE come from the germline V gene (reference sequence). The CDR3 reads CASSLGRRNTEAFF. The CDR3 nucleotides are TGTGCCAGCAGCTTGGGCAGACGGAACACTGAAGCTTTCTTT.

This clone was seen only once. This rearrangement joins TRBV25-1 to TRBJ2-3, with D uncertain. V lost 5 bases, J lost 8 bases, and 11 bases lay in between. The CDR3 runs to 12 residues. CDR1 is MGHDK, CDR2 SYGVNS, per germline. This chain's CDR3 is CASSPSGATQYF. CDR3 sequence (DNA): TGTGCCAGCAGTCCCTCGGGTGCTACGCAGTATTTT.

This clone has more than one count but fewer than ten. V gene TRBV19 combines with J gene TRBJ1-1; D unresolved. V was clipped by 7 bases and J by 5 bases, with 8 bases between them. This CDR3 contains 11 residues. Germline values: CDR1 LNHDA, CDR2 SQIVND (reference sequence). The CDR3 DNA reads TGTGCCAGTATGGTGAGAACTGAAGCTTTCTTT. Amino acids: CASMVRTEAFF.

This sequence joins TRBV11-2 and TRBJ2-3; TRBD2 matches at 7 bases. The CDR3 totals 15 residues. J lost 3 bases, V lost 3 bases, and 6 bases had no gene match. Germline-derived CDR1 and CDR2 are SGHAT and FQNNGV. CDR3 bases: TGTGCCAGCAGCTTCATGTCCGGGGGGACAGATACGCAGTATTTT. Its translation: CASSFMSGGTDTQYF.

This chain connects TRBV19 to TRBJ2-7; tentative D call: TRBD2 (5 bases). Germline V gene lookup returns CDR1 LNHDA and CDR2 SQIVND (reference sequence). Trimming removed 3 bases at V and 3 bases at J, with 18 bases between. The CDR3 totals 16 residues. The CDR3 DNA reads as TGTGCCAGTAGTATCCCCCAGGCCCGAGGAGGCTACGAGCAGTACTTC. Its translation is CASSIPQARGGYEQYF.

The sample holds a few counts of this clone. This chain connects TRBV5-6 to TRBJ2-5, with D perhaps matching TRBD1 or TRBD2 (5 bases each). The CDR3 runs 14 residues. V lost 2 bases, J lost 5 bases, and 13 bases lay in between. Germline lookup yields CDR1 SGHDT and CDR2 YYEEEE. CDR3 nucleotides: TGTGCCAGCAGCTTCGCAGGAGAGGGGGAGACCCAGTACTTC. As protein: CASSFAGEGETQYF.